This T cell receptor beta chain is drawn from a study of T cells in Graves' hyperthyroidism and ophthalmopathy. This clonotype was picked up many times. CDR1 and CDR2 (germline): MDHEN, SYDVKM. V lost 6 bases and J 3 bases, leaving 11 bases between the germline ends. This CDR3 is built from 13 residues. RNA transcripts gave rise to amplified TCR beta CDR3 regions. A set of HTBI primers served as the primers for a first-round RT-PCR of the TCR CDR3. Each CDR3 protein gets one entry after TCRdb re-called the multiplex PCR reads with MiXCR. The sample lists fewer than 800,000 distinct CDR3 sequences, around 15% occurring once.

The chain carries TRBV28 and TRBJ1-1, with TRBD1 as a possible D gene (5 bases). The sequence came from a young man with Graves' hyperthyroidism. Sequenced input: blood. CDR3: CASSTPGDTEAFF. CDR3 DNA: TGTGCCAGCAGCACCCCGGGGGACACTGAAGCTTTCTTT.